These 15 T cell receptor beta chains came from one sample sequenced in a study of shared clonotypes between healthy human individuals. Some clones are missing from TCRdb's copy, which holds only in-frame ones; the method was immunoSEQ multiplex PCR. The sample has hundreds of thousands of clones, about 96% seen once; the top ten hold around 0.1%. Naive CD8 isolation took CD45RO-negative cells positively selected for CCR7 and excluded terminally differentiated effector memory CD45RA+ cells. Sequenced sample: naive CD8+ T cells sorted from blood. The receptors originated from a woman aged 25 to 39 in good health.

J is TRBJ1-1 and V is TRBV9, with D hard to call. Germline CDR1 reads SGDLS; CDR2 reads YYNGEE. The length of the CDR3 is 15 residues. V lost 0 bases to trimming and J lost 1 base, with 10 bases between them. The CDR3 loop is CASSVGEGWNTEAFF. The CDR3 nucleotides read TGTGCCAGCAGCGTAGGGGAGGGATGGAACACTGAAGCTTTCTTT.

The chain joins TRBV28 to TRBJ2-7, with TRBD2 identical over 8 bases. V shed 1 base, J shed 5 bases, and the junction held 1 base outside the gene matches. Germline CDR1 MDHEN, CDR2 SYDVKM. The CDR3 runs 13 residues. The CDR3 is CASSLSGGNEQYF. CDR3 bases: TGTGCCAGCAGTTTATCGGGGGGGAACGAGCAGTACTTC.

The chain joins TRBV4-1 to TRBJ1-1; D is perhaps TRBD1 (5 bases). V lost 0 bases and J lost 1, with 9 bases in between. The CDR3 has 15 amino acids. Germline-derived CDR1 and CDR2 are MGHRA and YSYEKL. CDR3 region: CASSQDRGGNTEAFF. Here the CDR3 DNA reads TGCGCCAGCAGCCAAGATAGGGGAGGGAACACTGAAGCTTTCTTT.

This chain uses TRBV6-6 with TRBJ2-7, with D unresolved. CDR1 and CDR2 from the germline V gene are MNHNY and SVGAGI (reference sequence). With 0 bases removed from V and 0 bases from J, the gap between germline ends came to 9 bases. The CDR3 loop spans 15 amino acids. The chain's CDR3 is CASSYSIGSSYEQYF. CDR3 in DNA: TGTGCCAGCAGTTACTCGATTGGCAGCTCCTACGAGCAGTACTTC.

CDR3 in amino acids: CASSPAGSGYTF. The DNA for the CDR3 is TGTGCCAGCAGCCCCGCAGGCTCAGGCTACACCTTC. This chain links TRBV7-6 with TRBJ1-2; D gene uncertain. This CDR3 region has 12 residues. CDR1 and CDR2 (germline): SGHVS, FNYEAQ. Trimming stripped 5 bases from V and 8 bases from J, with 12 bases between.

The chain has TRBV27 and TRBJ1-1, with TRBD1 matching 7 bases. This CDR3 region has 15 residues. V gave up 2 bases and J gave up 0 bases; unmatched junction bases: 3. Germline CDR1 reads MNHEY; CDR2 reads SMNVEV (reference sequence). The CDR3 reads CASSLTTGMNTEAFF. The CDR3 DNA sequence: TGTGCCAGCAGTTTAACGACAGGGATGAACACTGAAGCTTTCTTT.

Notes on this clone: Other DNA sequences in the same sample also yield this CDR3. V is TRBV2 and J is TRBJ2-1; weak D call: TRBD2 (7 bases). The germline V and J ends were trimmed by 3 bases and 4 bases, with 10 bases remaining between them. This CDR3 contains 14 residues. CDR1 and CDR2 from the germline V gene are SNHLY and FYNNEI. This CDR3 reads CASSERGGYNEQFF. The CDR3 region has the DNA TGTGCCAGCAGTGAGAGGGGGGGATACAATGAGCAGTTCTTC.

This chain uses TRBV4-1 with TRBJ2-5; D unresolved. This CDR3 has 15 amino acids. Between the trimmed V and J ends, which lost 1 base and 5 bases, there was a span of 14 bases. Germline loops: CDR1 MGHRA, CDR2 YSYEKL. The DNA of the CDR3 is TGCGCCAGCAGCCAAGTAGGTGCCCACGGGGAGACCCAGTACTTC. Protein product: CASSQVGAHGETQYF.

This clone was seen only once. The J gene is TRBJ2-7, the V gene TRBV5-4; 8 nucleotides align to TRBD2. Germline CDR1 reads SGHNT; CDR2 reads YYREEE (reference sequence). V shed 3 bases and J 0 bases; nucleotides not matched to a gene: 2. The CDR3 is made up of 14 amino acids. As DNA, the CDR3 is TGTGCCAGCAGCTGGAGCGGGAGCTCCTACGAGCAGTACTTC. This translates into CASSWSGSSYEQYF.

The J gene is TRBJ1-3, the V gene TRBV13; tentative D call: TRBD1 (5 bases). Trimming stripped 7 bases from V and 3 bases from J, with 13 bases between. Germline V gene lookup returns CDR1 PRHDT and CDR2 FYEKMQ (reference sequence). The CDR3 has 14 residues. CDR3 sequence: CASTGGGVGNTIYF. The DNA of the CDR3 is TGTGCCAGCACCGGGGGAGGGGTTGGAAACACCATATATTTT.

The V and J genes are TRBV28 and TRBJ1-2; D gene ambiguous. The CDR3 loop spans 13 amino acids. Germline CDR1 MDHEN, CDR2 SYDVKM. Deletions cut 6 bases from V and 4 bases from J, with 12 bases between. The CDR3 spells CASSPAGLYGYTF. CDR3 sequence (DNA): TGTGCCAGCAGCCCCGCAGGCCTCTATGGCTACACCTTC.

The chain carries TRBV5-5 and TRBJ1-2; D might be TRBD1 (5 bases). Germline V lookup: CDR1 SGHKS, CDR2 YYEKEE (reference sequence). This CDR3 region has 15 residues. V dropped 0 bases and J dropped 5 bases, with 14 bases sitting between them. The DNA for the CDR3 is TGTGCCAGCAGCTTGGGGTGGGGCAGCCTATATGGCTACACCTTC. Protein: CASSLGWGSLYGYTF.

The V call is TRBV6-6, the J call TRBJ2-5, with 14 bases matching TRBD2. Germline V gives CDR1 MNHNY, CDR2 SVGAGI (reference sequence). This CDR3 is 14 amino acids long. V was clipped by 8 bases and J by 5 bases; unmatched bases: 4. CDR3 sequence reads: CASGTSGSGETQYF. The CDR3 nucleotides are TGTGCCAGCGGGACTAGCGGGAGCGGGGAGACCCAGTACTTC.

The CDR3 here is CASSYTDRSYEQYF. CDR3 DNA sequence: TGTGCCAGCAGCTATACGGACCGCTCCTACGAGCAGTACTTC. J is TRBJ2-7 and V is TRBV5-4; D not resolved. CDR1 is SGHNT, CDR2 YYREEE, per germline (reference sequence). The CDR3 has 14 amino acids. V was cut by 3 bases and J by 0 bases, with 10 bases left in between.

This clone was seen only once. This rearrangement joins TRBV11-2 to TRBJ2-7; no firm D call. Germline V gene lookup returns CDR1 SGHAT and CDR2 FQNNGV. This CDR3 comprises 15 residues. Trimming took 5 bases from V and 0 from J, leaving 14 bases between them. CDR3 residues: CASSLGASVSYEQYF. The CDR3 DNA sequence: TGTGCCAGCAGCCTGGGCGCGTCGGTCTCCTACGAGCAGTACTTC.